These 17 T cell receptor beta chains were sequenced from one sample in a study of T cell responses to AZD1222 COVID-19 vaccine. Profiled with immunoSEQ multiplex PCR; TCRdb holds only in-frame clones, not every one. This sample has about 98,000 clones; nearly 90% occur once, and the top ten carry less than 6%. The sample was peripheral blood, taken on day 0 of AZD1222 vaccination. These receptors originate from an adult in good health.

This clone was seen just once. The V gene is TRBV6-2 or TRBV6-3, the J gene TRBJ1-5; maybe TRBD1 (5 bases). This CDR3 region has 13 residues. Looked up from germline, CDR1 is MNHEY and CDR2 is SVGEGT. The ends were cut back, 2 bases at V and 6 bases at J, with 8 bases in the middle. The CDR3 spells CASSYGGTQPQHF. DNA for the CDR3: TGTGCCAGCAGTTACGGGGGGACTCAGCCCCAGCATTTT.

This clone occurred once. The chain is built from TRBV18 and TRBJ2-5, with D tentatively TRBD1 or TRBD2 (5 bases each). The CDR3 consists of 15 residues. The V end was cut by 1 base, the J end by 4 bases, with 13 bases between. CDR1 KGHSH and CDR2 LQKENI come from the germline V gene. CDR3 sequence: CASSPRGRDGETQYF. CDR3 DNA sequence: TGTGCCAGCTCACCACGCGGCAGGGACGGAGAGACCCAGTACTTC. Supplemented by reference TRBV18 and TRBJ2-5, the full variable domain reads NAGVMQNPRHLVRRRGQEARLRCSPMKGHSHVYWYRQLPEEGLKFMVYLQKENIIDESGMPKERFSAEFPKEGPSILRIQQVVRGDSAAYFCASSPRGRDGETQYFGPGTRLLVL.

CDR3 nucleotides: TGTGCCACCAGGATTGGGGAGATGACTGAAGCTTTCTTT. Amino acids: CATRIGEMTEAFF. The rearrangement links TRBV6-5 to TRBJ1-1; D gene uncertain. The V end lost 10 bases, the J end lost 5 bases, and 17 bases lay between the germline ends. In germline, CDR1 is MNHEY, CDR2 SVGAGI. The CDR3 contains 13 residues.

The chain combines TRBV28 with TRBJ2-1, with unresolved D. The V gene's germline CDR1 is MDHEN and CDR2 SYDVKM. This CDR3 has 12 residues. Trimming cost V 6 bases and J 7 bases, with 10 bases left between them. The CDR3 region has the DNA TGTGCCAGCAGGATTCTAAAAAATGAGCAGTTCTTC. This encodes CASRILKNEQFF.

The chain carries TRBV7-9 and TRBJ2-1; 8 nucleotides match TRBD2. The CDR3 totals 16 residues. Germline trimming cut 5 bases from V and 4 bases from J; bases unmatched to any gene: 10. CDR1 and CDR2 (germline): SEHNR, FQNEAQ (reference sequence). The CDR3 spells CASSPRTSRLYNEQFF. The CDR3 bases are TGTGCCAGCAGCCCTAGGACTAGCCGATTGTACAATGAGCAGTTCTTC.

The V gene is TRBV28, the J gene TRBJ1-6; D not resolved. Germline CDR1 is MDHEN and CDR2 is SYDVKM. The CDR3 runs to 13 residues. Trimming removed 5 bases at V and 7 bases at J, with 9 bases between. In nucleotides, the CDR3 is TGTGCCAGCAGTCCCAGACCCAATTCACCCCTCCACTTT. The encoded protein is CASSPRPNSPLHF.

The gene calls are TRBV2 and TRBJ2-1, with D maybe TRBD1 (6 bases). This CDR3 has 17 amino acids. CDR1 is SNHLY and CDR2 is FYNNEI in the germline V gene. The V and J ends lost 8 bases and 3 bases respectively, with 23 bases between them. The CDR3 loop reads CASASNPGTPIYNEQFF. CDR3 coding DNA: TGTGCCAGCGCCAGCAACCCCGGGACACCGATCTACAATGAGCAGTTCTTC.

V is TRBV27 and J is TRBJ2-2; 10 bases align to TRBD2. Germline V CDR1 and CDR2: MNHEY, SMNVEV (reference sequence). The junction had 9 bases not matched to a gene; V was cut back by 5 bases and J by 0 bases. The CDR3 runs 18 residues. CDR3 amino acids: CASSAYPLAGANTGELFF. As DNA, the CDR3 is TGTGCCAGCAGTGCGTATCCCCTAGCGGGAGCGAACACCGGGGAGCTGTTTTTT.

This rearrangement joins TRBV6-5 to TRBJ1-5, with 7 bases aligning to TRBD1. Germline lookup yields CDR1 MNHEY and CDR2 SVGAGI. The junction had 10 bases not matched to a gene; V was cut back by 4 bases and J by 4 bases. This CDR3 contains 16 residues. The CDR3 here is CASSSPTGIKNQPQHF. CDR3 DNA: TGTGCCAGCAGTTCCCCGACAGGGATTAAGAATCAGCCCCAGCATTTT.

The rearrangement links TRBV3-1 (or the pseudogene TRBV3-2) to TRBJ1-1; possibly TRBD1 for D (6 bases). The CDR3 is 13 amino acids. Trimming took 10 bases from V and 7 from J, leaving 19 bases between them. The germline V gene encodes CDR1 LGHDT and CDR2 YNNKEL (reference sequence). The CDR3 DNA is TGTGCCACCACCTCGGGCAGGGGACATGAAGCTTTCTTT. Protein: CATTSGRGHEAFF.

This clone has only one observation. One junction end does not reproduce the germline sequence, and a read error may be involved. V usage is TRBV7-7 and J usage is TRBJ1-1, with D unclear. The CDR3 is 15 amino acids. Germline V gene lookup returns CDR1 SSHAT and CDR2 FNYEAQ (reference sequence). CDR3 sequence: CASSFREREDTEAFF. The CDR3 bases are TGTGCTAGCAGCTTTCGGGAAAGGGAGGACACTGAAGCTTTCTTT.

V and J are TRBV19 and TRBJ1-1; TRBD1 agrees at 12 bases. Germline V gene lookup returns CDR1 LNHDA and CDR2 SQIVND (reference sequence). With V trimmed by 3 bases and J by 3 bases, 8 bases remained unmatched. The CDR3 totals 17 residues. This CDR3 is CASSIAGTGGRDTEAFF. CDR3 coding DNA: TGTGCCAGTAGTATCGCCGGGACAGGGGGCAGGGACACTGAAGCTTTCTTT.

This sequence joins TRBV2 and TRBJ2-7, with a possible D match to TRBD1 (5 bases). CDR1 and CDR2 (germline): SNHLY, FYNNEI. The CDR3 covers 12 residues. V gave up 5 bases and J gave up 6 bases, with 11 bases separating them. The CDR3 DNA reads as TGTGCCAGCAGTTCCTCAGGGTCCGAGCAGTACTTC. It encodes CASSSSGSEQYF.

The rearrangement links TRBV5-1 to TRBJ2-1, with D uncertain. Germline CDR1 and CDR2: SGHRS and YFSETQ. The CDR3 sequence is 15 residues long. The V end was cut by 1 base, the J end by 1 base, with 9 bases between. The CDR3 DNA reads as TGCGCCAGCAGCTTGTCCTTACAGTCCTACAATGAGCAGTTCTTC. Translation gives CASSLSLQSYNEQFF.

This clone has just one count. This sequence joins TRBV7-3 and TRBJ2-3; TRBD2 agrees at 8 bases. Per the germline V gene, CDR1 is SGHTA and CDR2 is FQGTGA. The CDR3 length is 14 residues. J gave up 6 bases and V 4 bases, and 6 bases lay outside the gene matches. CDR3 loop: CASSSGLGSDTQYF. In DNA form, the CDR3 reads TGTGCCAGCAGCTCGGGACTAGGGTCGGATACGCAGTATTTT.

The chain has TRBV5-6 and TRBJ2-6, with TRBD1 matching 9 bases. The V and J ends lost 1 base and 0 bases, in that order; junction bases with no gene match: 5. The germline V gene encodes CDR1 SGHDT and CDR2 YYEEEE. The CDR3 runs 18 residues. The CDR3 bases are TGTGCCAGCAGCTTGTTGGACAGGGGAAGCTCTGGGGCCAACGTCCTGACTTTC. Encoded protein: CASSLLDRGSSGANVLTF.

The rearrangement joins TRBV29-1 to TRBJ2-1; D is unclear. The CDR3 loop spans 14 amino acids. Germline V CDR1 and CDR2: SQVTM, ANQGSEA. The V end lost 5 bases, the J end lost 7 bases, and 18 bases lay between the germline ends. DNA for the CDR3: TGCAGCGTTCGACGGCAGTGGCAGGCGAATGAGCAGTTCTTC. It yields the protein CSVRRQWQANEQFF.